This TCR beta chain was obtained from a study of T cells in Graves' hyperthyroidism and ophthalmopathy. This clonotype was recorded at least ten times. Amplified TCR beta CDR3 regions derived from RNA transcripts. The study used the HTBI primer set for a first-round RT-PCR of the TCR CDR3. MiXCR was run by TCRdb on the multiplex PCR reads, yielding one entry per CDR3 protein. Here the sample spans 400,000 to 500,000 distinct CDR3 sequences, roughly 14% being singletons. Germline V CDR1 and CDR2: MNHNS, SASEGT. This CDR3 spans 14 amino acids. J lost 5 bases, V lost 4 bases, and 6 bases had no gene match. Not enrolled were patients with uncontrolled infection, other autoimmune disease, pregnancy or lactation. Clinical symptoms, serum thyroxine, TRAb, thyroid ultrasound and orbital computed tomography established diagnosis.

The sequencing input was blood. The source is a man aged 18 to 35 with Graves' ophthalmopathy. V is TRBV6-1 and J is TRBJ2-7, with 9 bases fitting TRBD1. The CDR3 sequence: CASSAGQGQNEQYF. The DNA of the CDR3 is TGTGCCAGCAGTGCGGGACAGGGACAGAACGAGCAGTACTTC.